The 25 T cell receptor beta chains below were found in one sample sequenced in a study of shared clonotypes between healthy human individuals. Repertoires were generated with immunoSEQ multiplex PCR, while TCRdb's copy carries only in-frame clones and drops some. The sample records about 1.5 million clones, 96% being singletons. Sample: naive CD4+ T cells sorted from blood. Subset meaning: CD45RA+ positively selected. The receptor source for this set is a man under 40 in good health.

The genes are TRBV10-3 and TRBJ2-1; 14 bases line up with TRBD2. The CDR3 sequence is 16 residues long. Germline V gives CDR1 ENHRY, CDR2 SYGVKD. V gave up 0 bases and J gave up 6 bases; unmatched junction bases: 1. CDR3 region: CAISESGLAGVNEQFF. In nucleotides, the CDR3 is TGTGCCATCAGTGAGTCGGGACTAGCGGGAGTCAATGAGCAGTTCTTC.

V gene TRBV27 combines with J gene TRBJ1-5; 8 positions match TRBD1. The trim removed 3 bases at V and 5 bases at J, leaving 3 bases unmatched. Germline assignment: CDR1 MNHEY and CDR2 SMNVEV (reference sequence). The length of the CDR3 is 14 residues. CDR3 loop: CASSLEQGDQPQHF. The CDR3 nucleotides are TGTGCCAGCAGTTTGGAACAGGGGGATCAGCCCCAGCATTTT.

With respect to this clone: This same CDR3 is encoded by further DNA sequences in the sample. The chain combines TRBV5-1 with TRBJ1-5; D perhaps matches TRBD1 (5 bases). CDR1 is SGHRS and CDR2 is YFSETQ in the germline V gene. There are 15 residues in the CDR3. Trimming stripped 0 bases from V and 1 base from J, with 8 bases between. The CDR3 nucleotides are TGCGCCAGCAGCTTGGTTGGGGGGAGCAATCAGCCCCAGCATTTT. Protein: CASSLVGGSNQPQHF.

The sample holds one count of this clone. The V gene is TRBV18, the J gene TRBJ1-4, with a weak D call TRBD1 (6 bases). Trimming took off 6 bases at V and 5 bases at J, with 10 bases between the two ends. The CDR3 has 13 amino acids. Germline V gene lookup returns CDR1 KGHSH and CDR2 LQKENI. As DNA, the CDR3 is TGTGCCAGCTCGCGAGGACAGAATGAAAAACTGTTTTTT. It codes for CASSRGQNEKLFF.

This rearrangement joins TRBV10-3 to TRBJ2-1; possibly TRBD2 for D (5 bases). This CDR3 contains 13 residues. V was clipped by 3 bases and J by 12 bases, with 15 bases between them. The germline gives CDR1 ENHRY, CDR2 SYGVKD. CDR3 sequence reads: CAISDERFGWQFF. As DNA, the CDR3 is TGTGCCATCAGTGACGAGCGGTTCGGATGGCAGTTCTTC.

J is TRBJ2-5 and V is TRBV4-1, with 7 bases that match TRBD1. Germline loops: CDR1 MGHRA, CDR2 YSYEKL. There are 14 residues in the CDR3. With V trimmed by 3 bases and J by 1 base, 2 bases remained unmatched. Written as DNA, the CDR3 is TGCGCCAGCAGCCACGGGGACAGCCAAGAGACCCAGTACTTC. Translation gives CASSHGDSQETQYF.

This clone has just one count. V usage is TRBV28 and J usage is TRBJ2-1; 7 bases match TRBD2. Germline V gives CDR1 MDHEN, CDR2 SYDVKM. Germline trimming cut 2 bases from V and 7 bases from J; bases unmatched to any gene: 5. The CDR3 is 14 amino acids. CDR3 nucleotide sequence: TGTGCCAGCAGTTTAGCGGGAGCTGCAAATGAGCAGTTCTTC. Its translation is CASSLAGAANEQFF.

This chain links TRBV28 with TRBJ2-7, with D perhaps TRBD2 (6 bases). The CDR3 extends over 17 amino acids. V was pared by 6 bases and J by 4 bases, with 25 bases between. Germline V gene sequence: CDR1 MDHEN, CDR2 SYDVKM. The CDR3 here is CASRPPIAADQNYEQYF. CDR3 bases: TGTGCCAGCAGGCCCCCAATAGCGGCCGATCAGAATTACGAGCAGTACTTC. Full variable domain (missing parts from reference TRBV28 and TRBJ2-7): DVKVTQSSRYLVKRTGEKVFLECVQDMDHENMFWYRQDPGLGLRLIYFSYDVKMKEKGDIPEGYSVSREKKERFSLILESASTNQTSMYLCASRPPIAADQNYEQYFGPGTRLTVT.

The chain is built from TRBV25-1 and TRBJ2-1; D may be TRBD2 (5 bases). V shed 10 bases and J shed 1 base, with 23 bases lying between them. The CDR3 runs 17 residues. Germline V gives CDR1 MGHDK, CDR2 SYGVNS. The CDR3 DNA is TGTGCCACCTCGTCGACCCATAGGCTAGCTTCCTACAATGAGCAGTTCTTC. As protein: CATSSTHRLASYNEQFF.

The chain joins TRBV2 to TRBJ1-4, with TRBD1 matching 7 bases. Germline assignment: CDR1 SNHLY and CDR2 FYNNEI. V shed 6 bases and J 5 bases; nucleotides not matched to a gene: 6. The CDR3 extends over 14 amino acids. The chain's CDR3 is CASRVQGLNEKLFF. The CDR3 DNA is TGTGCCAGCAGGGTACAGGGGTTAAATGAAAAACTGTTTTTT.

This sequence joins TRBV6-1 and TRBJ1-5; D gene uncertain. The CDR3 has 13 residues. The germline gives CDR1 MNHNS, CDR2 SASEGT. V lost 2 bases and J 3 bases, leaving 5 bases between the germline ends. CDR3 protein: CASSENFNQPQHF. CDR3 in DNA: TGTGCCAGCAGTGAAAACTTCAATCAGCCCCAGCATTTT.

The chain joins TRBV6-5 to TRBJ2-5, with a weak D call TRBD1 (6 bases). The CDR3 consists of 15 residues. V was shortened by 0 bases and J by 9 bases, with 17 bases between the two germline ends. Germline CDR1 is MNHEY and CDR2 is SVGAGI. The DNA for the CDR3 is TGTGCCAGCAGTTACTCCCGGGACACAATTGGGGCCCAGTACTTC. Protein: CASSYSRDTIGAQYF.

This chain joins TRBV13 and TRBJ2-5; no clear D gene. Germline V gives CDR1 PRHDT, CDR2 FYEKMQ (reference sequence). V was cut by 3 bases and J by 4 bases, with 3 bases left in between. The CDR3 covers 11 residues. The CDR3 protein is CASSFRETQYF. In DNA form, the CDR3 reads TGTGCCAGCAGCTTTCGAGAGACCCAGTACTTC. The whole variable domain, filled in from reference TRBV13 and TRBJ2-5, reads AAGVIQSPRHLIKEKRETATLKCYPIPRHDTVYWYQQGPGQDPQFLISFYEKMQSDKGSIPDRFSAQQFSDYHSELNMSSLELGDSALYFCASSFRETQYFGPGTRLLVL.

The chain couples TRBV29-1 to TRBJ2-2; the D is unclear. V was trimmed by 7 bases and J by 5 bases, leaving 14 bases between them. CDR3 length: 13 amino acids. Germline CDR1 is SQVTM and CDR2 is ANQGSEA. In nucleotides, the CDR3 is TGCAGCGGATCTCGGGCCGGGACCGGGGAGCTGTTTTTT. This encodes CSGSRAGTGELFF.

The table lists this clone with a count of one. V gene TRBV28 combines with J gene TRBJ2-7; 12 nucleotides match TRBD2. This CDR3 is 16 amino acids long. Trimming cost V 4 bases and J 2 bases; bases outside gene matches: 6. Germline V gene lookup returns CDR1 MDHEN and CDR2 SYDVKM. CDR3 DNA: TGTGCCAGCAGTTCCACAGGGACTAGCGGGCCCTACGAGCAGTACTTC. Translated: CASSSTGTSGPYEQYF.

The CDR3 protein is CASSLEQVKTQYF. For the CDR3, the DNA is TGTGCCAGCAGCTTGGAACAGGTCAAGACCCAGTACTTC. The chain combines TRBV5-4 with TRBJ2-5, with a weak D call TRBD1 (5 bases). The CDR3 covers 13 residues. Germline CDR1 reads SGHNT; CDR2 reads YYREEE (reference sequence). V lost 0 bases to trimming and J lost 6 bases, with 9 bases between them.

V gene TRBV19 combines with J gene TRBJ2-1, with TRBD2 identical over 7 bases. Per germline, CDR1 LNHDA and CDR2 SQIVND (reference sequence). This CDR3 is built from 14 residues. Trimming at V came to 7 bases and at J to 0 bases, leaving 3 bases not matched to a gene. The chain's CDR3 is CASTAGSSYNEQFF. DNA for the CDR3: TGTGCCAGTACAGCGGGGAGCTCCTACAATGAGCAGTTCTTC.

The chain recombines TRBV7-2 with TRBJ2-1; 7 positions match TRBD2. The CDR3 length is 16 residues. V lost 3 bases to trimming and J lost 6 bases; unmatched junction nucleotides: 11. CDR1 SGHTA and CDR2 FQGNSA come from the germline V gene. CDR3 bases: TGTGCCAGCAGCTTGGGGATAGCGGGTTTGCGCAATGAGCAGTTCTTC. Translated, it gives CASSLGIAGLRNEQFF.

V gene TRBV29-1 combines with J gene TRBJ2-7, with TRBD2 as a possible D gene (5 bases). V was clipped by 5 bases and J by 2 bases, with 10 bases between them. The CDR3 contains 12 residues. Germline lookup yields CDR1 SQVTM and CDR2 ANQGSEA. CDR3 nucleotide sequence: TGCAGCGTTAAAAGCGGCGCCTACGAGCAGTACTTC. Encoded protein: CSVKSGAYEQYF.

This clone was observed once. This sequence joins TRBV5-2 and TRBJ1-1; the table's D call of TRBD1 was not tested on the DNA. TRBV5-2 is a known pseudogene. The CDR3 contains 16 residues. CDR3 in amino acids: CASSWESGTGTIEAFF. CDR3 nucleotide sequence: TGTGCCAGCAGCTGGGAGTCCGGGACAGGGACAATTGAAGCTTTCTTT.

The V and J genes are TRBV18 and TRBJ2-7; D gene unclear. This CDR3 is 12 amino acids long. Germline V gives CDR1 KGHSH, CDR2 LQKENI. V dropped 6 bases and J dropped 5 bases, with 11 bases sitting between them. CDR3 residues: CASSLLKDEQYF. CDR3 bases: TGTGCCAGCTCCCTCCTTAAAGACGAGCAGTACTTC.

In this sample, this clone turned up once. The CDR3: CASSFWPPTISYSEQFF. The DNA for the CDR3 is TGTGCCAGCAGCTTCTGGCCCCCGACGATTAGCTACTCTGAGCAGTTCTTC. The gene calls are TRBV5-5 and TRBJ2-1; no reliable D call. V lost 2 bases and J lost 9, with 24 bases in between. The CDR3 is 17 amino acids. Germline CDR1 SGHKS, CDR2 YYEKEE (reference sequence). The variable domain in full, completed from reference TRBV5-5 and TRBJ2-1, reads DAGVTQSPTHLIKTRGQQVTLRCSPISGHKSVSWYQQVLGQGPQFIFQYYEKEERGRGNFPDRFSARQFPNYSSELNVNALLLGDSALYLCASSFWPPTISYSEQFFGPGTRLTVL.

The rearrangement uses TRBV19 and TRBJ2-1; D possibly matches TRBD1 or TRBD2 (5 bases each). Germline CDR1 LNHDA, CDR2 SQIVND (reference sequence). This CDR3 is 13 amino acids long. The V gene lost 0 bases and the J gene lost 9 bases, with 9 bases spanning the gap. CDR3 DNA: TGTGCCAGTAGTATAGAGTCGGGGACTGAGCAGTTCTTC. It specifies CASSIESGTEQFF.

The chain links TRBV5-1 to TRBJ1-2; 9 bases map to TRBD1. Germline V lookup: CDR1 SGHRS, CDR2 YFSETQ. V gave up 0 bases and J gave up 8 bases; unmatched junction bases: 8. This CDR3 comprises 15 residues. This CDR3 is CASSLAVGDRAGYTF. CDR3 bases: TGCGCCAGCAGCTTGGCGGTCGGGGACAGGGCAGGCTACACCTTC. Combining the CDR3 with reference TRBV5-1 and TRBJ1-2 gives the whole variable domain KAGVTQTPRYLIKTRGQQVTLSCSPISGHRSVSWYQQTPGQGLQFLFEYFSETQRNKGNFPGRFSGRQFSNSRSEMNVSTLELGDSALYLCASSLAVGDRAGYTFGSGTRLTVV.

This clone showed up just once. This chain joins TRBV13 and TRBJ2-7, with unresolved D. Deletions cut 0 bases from V and 2 bases from J, with 5 bases between. The CDR3 covers 13 residues. Looked up from germline, CDR1 is PRHDT and CDR2 is FYEKMQ (reference sequence). DNA for the CDR3: TGTGCCAGCAGCTTAGGGGTTCCCTACGAGCAGTACTTC. Protein product: CASSLGVPYEQYF.